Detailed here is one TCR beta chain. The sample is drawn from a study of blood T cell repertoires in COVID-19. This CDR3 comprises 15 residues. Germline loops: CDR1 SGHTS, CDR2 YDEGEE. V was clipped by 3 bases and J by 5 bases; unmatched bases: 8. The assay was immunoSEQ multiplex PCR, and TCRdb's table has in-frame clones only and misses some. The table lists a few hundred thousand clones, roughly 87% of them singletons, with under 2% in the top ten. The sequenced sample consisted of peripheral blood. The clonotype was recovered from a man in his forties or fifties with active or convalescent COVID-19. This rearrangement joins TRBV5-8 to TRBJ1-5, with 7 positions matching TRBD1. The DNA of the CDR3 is TGTGCCAGCAGCTCGGGACAGACCGTTCATCAGCCCCAGCATTTT. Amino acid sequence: CASSSGQTVHQPQHF.